What follows are 26 T cell receptor beta chains derived from one specimen sequenced in a study of cytotoxic CD8 clonotypes in ibrutinib-treated CLL. Some clones are missing from TCRdb's copy, which holds only in-frame ones; the method was immunoSEQ multiplex PCR. The table lists approximately 190,000 clones, roughly 77% of them singletons. Sequencing was performed on PBMCs, taken after 12 months of ibrutinib treatment. The receptors stem from a human donor with chronic lymphocytic leukemia.

This chain uses TRBV6-5 with TRBJ2-7; possible D gene TRBD1, 5 bases. The V and J ends lost 3 bases and 1 base respectively, with 10 bases between them. This CDR3 is 14 amino acids long. Germline values: CDR1 MNHEY, CDR2 SVGAGI. CDR3: CASSYGAASYEQYF. CDR3 DNA: TGTGCCAGCAGTTATGGGGCAGCGTCCTACGAGCAGTACTTC.

The chain has TRBV5-1 and TRBJ1-5; tentative D call: TRBD1 (6 bases). CDR1 is SGHRS and CDR2 is YFSETQ in the germline V gene. Trimming removed 0 bases from V and 9 bases from J, with 16 bases in between. CDR3 length: 15 amino acids. The CDR3 nucleotides read TGCGCCAGCAGCTTGGTTCCAGGGGATTTAAGGCCCCAGCATTTT. Protein product: CASSLVPGDLRPQHF.

This clone is a singleton in its sample. This sequence joins TRBV27 and TRBJ2-7; D remains unclear. This CDR3 is 13 amino acids long. Germline V gene sequence: CDR1 MNHEY, CDR2 SMNVEV (reference sequence). V was clipped by 2 bases and J by 2 bases, with 7 bases between them. The CDR3 loop reads CASSLTLTYEQYF. As DNA, the CDR3 is TGTGCCAGCAGTTTAACATTGACCTACGAGCAGTACTTC.

This chain connects TRBV21-1 to TRBJ2-7; TRBD2, as called in the table, went unchecked against the DNA. TRBV21-1 represents a pseudogene. This CDR3 region has 18 residues. CDR3 coding DNA: TGTGCCAGCAGCAAACGACCCCTATCCGCGGGAGATTTCCACGAGCAGTACTTC. It specifies CASSKRPLSAGDFHEQYF.

The rearrangement joins TRBV6-5 to TRBJ1-1; D is ambiguous. This CDR3 comprises 14 residues. V was trimmed by 0 bases and J by 4 bases, leaving 9 bases between them. CDR1 MNHEY and CDR2 SVGAGI come from the germline V gene. The DNA of the CDR3 is TGTGCCAGCAGTTACTCGGGTGGCATCACTGAAGCTTTCTTT. Its translation: CASSYSGGITEAFF.

The table lists this clone with a count of one. CDR3 coding DNA: TGTGCCTGGAGTATCACCTACAGGGTAACTAATGAAAAACTGTTTTTT. The encoded protein is CAWSITYRVTNEKLFF. This chain joins TRBV30 and TRBJ1-4, with TRBD1 as a possible D gene (6 bases). Germline assignment: CDR1 GTSNPN and CDR2 SVGIG (reference sequence). The CDR3 totals 16 residues. Trimming pared 2 bases from V and 1 base from J, leaving 14 bases between. The full variable domain, its missing parts supplied by reference TRBV30 and TRBJ1-4, is SQTIHQWPATLVQPVGSPLSLECTVEGTSNPNLYWYRQAAGRGLQLLFYSVGIGQISSEVPQNLSASRPQDRQFILSSKKLLLSDSGFYLCAWSITYRVTNEKLFFGSGTQLSVL.

The chain links TRBV5-1 to TRBJ1-3; D unresolved. CDR3 size: 19 residues. V was trimmed by 0 bases and J by 0 bases, leaving 19 bases between them. Germline lookup yields CDR1 SGHRS and CDR2 YFSETQ. DNA of the CDR3: TGCGCCAGCAGCTTGGGACACTTATACCCATCGAGCTCTGGAAACACCATATATTTT. Translated: CASSLGHLYPSSSGNTIYF.

The count of this clone is one. The chain is built from TRBV25-1 and TRBJ1-5, with D unclear. Germline V CDR1 and CDR2: MGHDK, SYGVNS. Between the trimmed V and J ends, which lost 2 bases and 3 bases, there was a span of 11 bases. This CDR3 spans 15 amino acids. The CDR3 region is CASSEDFRPNQPQHF. CDR3 sequence (DNA): TGTGCCAGCAGTGAAGACTTCCGGCCCAATCAGCCCCAGCATTTT.

This clone has a single count. The chain links TRBV14 to TRBJ1-2; D is unresolved. Germline CDR1 is SGHDN and CDR2 is FVKESK. The V end was cut by 1 base, the J end by 4 bases, with 10 bases between. The CDR3 is made up of 14 amino acids. The CDR3 loop reads CASSQGEGGYGYTF. DNA for the CDR3: TGTGCCAGCAGCCAAGGGGAGGGAGGCTATGGCTACACCTTC.

This chain connects TRBV6-5 to TRBJ2-7, with D uncertain. The CDR3 is 13 residues long. V was cut by 0 bases and J by 7 bases, with 10 bases left in between. CDR1 is MNHEY, CDR2 SVGAGI, per germline. The CDR3 DNA follows: TGTGCCAGCAGTTACTCCCCCCATGGTGAGCAGTACTTC. This encodes CASSYSPHGEQYF.

Regarding this clone: At the DNA level, this CDR3 is encoded by other sequences in the same sample as well. The J gene is TRBJ1-6, the V gene TRBV6-5; D is unresolved. The V end was cut by 4 bases, the J end by 2 bases, with 0 bases between. Germline V gene sequence: CDR1 MNHEY, CDR2 SVGAGI. This CDR3 comprises 12 residues. The CDR3 nucleotides are TGTGCCAGCAGTTCCTATAATTCACCCCTCCACTTT. This translates into CASSSYNSPLHF.

The V call is TRBV5-1, the J call TRBJ1-3; 7 bases are a match to TRBD1. The CDR3 length is 17 residues. The germline gives CDR1 SGHRS, CDR2 YFSETQ. V was pared by 0 bases and J by 4 bases, with 10 bases of the junction left unmatched. The CDR3 sequence: CASSLEGAPFRGNTIYF. The CDR3 bases are TGCGCCAGCAGCTTGGAGGGGGCTCCTTTCCGGGGAAACACCATATATTTT.

The chain employs TRBV27 and TRBJ1-5; weak D call: TRBD1 (5 bases). The V and J ends lost 3 bases and 5 bases respectively, with 17 bases between them. Per the germline V gene, CDR1 is MNHEY and CDR2 is SMNVEV (reference sequence). The CDR3 loop spans 16 amino acids. CDR3 DNA sequence: TGTGCCAGCAGTTTCCGGGGTCAGGGCCCTGATCAGCCCCAGCATTTT. Its protein is CASSFRGQGPDQPQHF.

The table lists this clone with a count of one. The chain employs TRBV25-1 and TRBJ2-7; TRBD1 aligns across 7 bases. Germline CDR1 is MGHDK and CDR2 is SYGVNS. Trimming took 6 bases from V and 6 from J; bases not matched to a gene: 5. The CDR3 has 12 residues. CDR3 in DNA: TGTGCCAGCAGCCTGACAGGGACCGAGCAGTACTTC. Its translation is CASSLTGTEQYF.

The J gene is TRBJ1-2, the V gene TRBV28, with D unresolved. V was cut by 5 bases and J by 4 bases, with 11 bases left in between. CDR1 and CDR2 from the germline V gene are MDHEN and SYDVKM. CDR3 length: 13 amino acids. CDR3 DNA: TGTGCCAGCAGTCCACTTCCTCCCTATGGCTACACCTTC. Protein: CASSPLPPYGYTF.

The chain has TRBV25-1 and TRBJ2-7, with D perhaps given as TRBD1 or TRBD2 (6 bases each). Germline V gives CDR1 MGHDK, CDR2 SYGVNS. The CDR3 covers 16 residues. Between the trimmed V and J ends, which lost 2 bases and 4 bases, there was a span of 18 bases. The CDR3 DNA reads TGTGCCAGCAGTGAAATTGGGGGGCAGGGAGCGTACGAGCAGTACTTC. As protein: CASSEIGGQGAYEQYF.

The chain recombines TRBV28 with TRBJ2-7; possibly TRBD2 for D (5 bases). Germline V lookup: CDR1 MDHEN, CDR2 SYDVKM. Trimming stripped 1 base from V and 1 base from J, with 11 bases between. This CDR3 contains 15 residues. CDR3 DNA: TGTGCCAGCAGTTTATTCTCGACGGGATCCTACGAGCAGTACTTC. Amino acid sequence: CASSLFSTGSYEQYF.

The chain couples TRBV30 to TRBJ1-3; D ambiguous. The CDR3 covers 17 residues. V dropped 5 bases and J dropped 0 bases, with 20 bases sitting between them. Germline V gene sequence: CDR1 GTSNPN, CDR2 SVGIG (reference sequence). The CDR3 DNA reads as TGTGCCTGGCGAAACCTTCTTGGCATTCCCTCTGGAAACACCATATATTTT. It is translated as CAWRNLLGIPSGNTIYF.

V usage is TRBV21-1 and J usage is TRBJ2-7. TRBV21-1 constitutes a pseudogene. CDR3 size: 15 residues. For the CDR3, the DNA is TGTGCCAGCAGCAAAAAAAGGAGGCAGGGCCACGAGCAGTACTTC. This sequence encodes CASSKKRRQGHEQYF.

In this sample, this clone turned up once. CDR3 region: CASSRTGGSAKNIQYF. The CDR3, as DNA: TGTGCCAGCTCACGTACAGGGGGTTCAGCCAAAAACATTCAGTACTTC. V gene TRBV18 combines with J gene TRBJ2-4; 8 bases fit TRBD1. Germline V gene lookup returns CDR1 KGHSH and CDR2 LQKENI. Germline trimming cut 4 bases from V and 0 bases from J; bases unmatched to any gene: 5. The length of the CDR3 is 16 residues.

This clone was seen a few times. This chain uses TRBV5-6 with TRBJ2-5, with D perhaps matching TRBD2 (6 bases). This CDR3 has 13 amino acids. The germline gives CDR1 SGHDT, CDR2 YYEEEE. V lost 3 bases, J lost 2 bases, and 8 bases lay in between. CDR3 sequence: CASSWDLQETQYF. In DNA form, the CDR3 reads TGTGCCAGCAGCTGGGACTTACAAGAGACCCAGTACTTC.

This clone has a single count. V gene TRBV6-5 combines with J gene TRBJ1-6, with 7 bases that match TRBD1. The V gene's germline CDR1 is MNHEY and CDR2 SVGAGI. The CDR3 spans 14 residues. V shed 5 bases and J 9 bases; nucleotides not matched to a gene: 7. In DNA, the CDR3 is TGTGCCAGCAGTAAACTGACAGGGCGTTCACCCCTCCACTTT. The encoded protein is CASSKLTGRSPLHF.

This rearrangement joins TRBV27 to TRBJ2-7; 9 bases align to TRBD1. The CDR3 consists of 15 residues. The V gene end was trimmed by 5 bases and the J gene end by 0 bases; junction bases not matched to a gene: 5. The germline V gene encodes CDR1 MNHEY and CDR2 SMNVEV (reference sequence). Written as DNA, the CDR3 is TGTGCCAGCAGTCACGGGACAGGGAGCTCCTACGAGCAGTACTTC. Its protein is CASSHGTGSSYEQYF.

The V and J genes are TRBV5-4 and TRBJ2-5; D is ambiguous. V was pared by 0 bases and J by 5 bases, with 14 bases between. Germline CDR1 is SGHNT and CDR2 is YYREEE (reference sequence). This CDR3 region has 15 residues. The CDR3 DNA is TGTGCCAGCAGCTTGGTCTGGAGCCTGAAGGAGACCCAGTACTTC. Residues: CASSLVWSLKETQYF.

V and J are TRBV6-5 and TRBJ1-5; D perhaps matches TRBD1 (6 bases). V was cut by 6 bases and J by 2 bases, with 14 bases left in between. The CDR3 loop spans 15 amino acids. CDR1 and CDR2 (germline): MNHEY, SVGAGI. CDR3 DNA sequence: TGTGCCAGCAGATCGGGGGGCAGAGGCAATCAGCCCCAGCATTTT. Protein product: CASRSGGRGNQPQHF.

This chain joins TRBV9 and TRBJ1-3; D remains unclear. Germline-derived CDR1 and CDR2 are SGDLS and YYNGEE. V lost 3 bases to trimming and J lost 0 bases, with 16 bases between them. The CDR3 is made up of 17 amino acids. DNA for the CDR3: TGTGCCAGCAGCGAAAGAGGGTCGGACTTCTCTGGAAACACCATATATTTT. Translating it yields CASSERGSDFSGNTIYF.